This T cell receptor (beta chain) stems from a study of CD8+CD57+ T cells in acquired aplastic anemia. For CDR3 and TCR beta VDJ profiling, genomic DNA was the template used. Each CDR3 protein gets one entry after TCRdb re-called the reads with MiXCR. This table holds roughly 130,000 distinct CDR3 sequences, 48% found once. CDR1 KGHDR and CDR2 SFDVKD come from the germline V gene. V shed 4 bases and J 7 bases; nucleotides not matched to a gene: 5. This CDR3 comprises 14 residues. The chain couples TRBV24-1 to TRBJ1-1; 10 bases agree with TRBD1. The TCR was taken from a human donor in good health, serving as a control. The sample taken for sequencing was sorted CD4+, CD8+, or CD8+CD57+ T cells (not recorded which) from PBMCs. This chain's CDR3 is CATSEGQGHGEAFF. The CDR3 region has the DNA TGTGCCACCAGTGAGGGACAGGGGCATGGTGAAGCTTTCTTT.